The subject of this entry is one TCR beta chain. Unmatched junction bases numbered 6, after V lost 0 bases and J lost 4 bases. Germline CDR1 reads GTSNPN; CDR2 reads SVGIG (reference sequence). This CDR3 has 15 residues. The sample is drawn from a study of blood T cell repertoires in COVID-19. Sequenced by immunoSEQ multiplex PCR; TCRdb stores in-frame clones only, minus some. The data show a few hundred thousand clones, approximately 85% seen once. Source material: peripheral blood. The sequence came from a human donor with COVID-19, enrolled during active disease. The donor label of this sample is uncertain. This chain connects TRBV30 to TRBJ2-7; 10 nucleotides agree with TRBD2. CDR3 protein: CAWSVKAGGLYEQYF. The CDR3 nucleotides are TGTGCCTGGAGTGTCAAAGCGGGAGGGTTGTACGAGCAGTACTTC.